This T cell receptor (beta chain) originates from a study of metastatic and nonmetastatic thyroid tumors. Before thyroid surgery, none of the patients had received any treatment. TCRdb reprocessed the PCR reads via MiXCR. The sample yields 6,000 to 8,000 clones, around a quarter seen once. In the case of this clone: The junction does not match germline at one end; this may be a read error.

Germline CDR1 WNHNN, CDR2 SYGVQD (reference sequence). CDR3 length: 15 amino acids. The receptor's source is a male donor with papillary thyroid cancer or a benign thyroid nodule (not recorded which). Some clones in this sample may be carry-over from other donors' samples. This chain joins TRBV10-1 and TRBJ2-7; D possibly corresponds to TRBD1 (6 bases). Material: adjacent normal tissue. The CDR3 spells CASCGTGTSSYEPYF. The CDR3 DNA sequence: TGCGCCAGCTGTGGGACCGGGACAAGCTCATACGAGCCGTACTTC.